This T cell receptor (beta chain) was identified during a study of blood T cell repertoires in COVID-19. In its sample, this clone was seen a few times. The Seattle patients joined while their infection was active and were tracked longitudinally afterward. Data came from immunoSEQ multiplex PCR; TCRdb stores just in-frame clones and leaves some out. The sample has tens of thousands of clones; roughly 89% are singletons. The CDR3 consists of 17 residues. CDR1 is SGHTS and CDR2 is YDEGEE in the germline V gene. Trimming took 4 bases from V and 6 from J; bases not matched to a gene: 14. This receptor was identified in a man aged 35 to 55 with COVID-19, enrolled during active disease. The rearrangement uses TRBV5-8 and TRBJ2-3, with 10 bases lining up with TRBD2. Sequenced input: peripheral blood. The CDR3, as DNA: TGTGCCAGCAGCCAGACACCGAGAGCGGGAGGGTTGGATACGCAGTATTTT. It encodes CASSQTPRAGGLDTQYF.